The clone carrying this T cell receptor beta chain came up a few times. Its antigen is not known. Previously, flow cytometry had revealed CD8+CD57+ cell expansion in the patients chosen for sequencing. All patients had severe acquired aplastic anemia. These data come from a study of CD8+CD57+ T cells in acquired aplastic anemia. Across the whole study: Mean yield of DNA from sorted CD4+ and CD8+ cells was approximately 3 ug.

CDR1 and CDR2 from the germline V gene are LGHDT and YNNKEL (reference sequence). The CDR3 extends over 19 amino acids. Losses at the gene ends were 2 bases for V and 0 bases for J; bases not matched to a gene: 10. Study-wide results and limits: Patients showed no significant difference from controls in CD8+ Simpson's diversity.

Genomic DNA served as template for TCR beta VDJ and CDR3 profiling. Each CDR3 protein gets one entry after TCRdb re-called the reads with MiXCR. The sample carries more than 45,000 distinct CDR3 sequences, around 50% recorded once. This sequence originates from a human donor with aplastic anemia. This sequence joins TRBV3-1 and TRBJ2-6, with 7 nucleotides matching TRBD1. Input material: sorted CD4+, CD8+, or CD8+CD57+ T cells (not recorded which) from PBMCs. This CDR3 reads CASSQTRDRFFSGANVLTF. The CDR3 nucleotides are TGTGCCAGCAGCCAAACCAGGGACAGATTTTTCTCTGGGGCCAACGTCCTGACTTTC.